Following are 24 T cell receptor beta chains from one sample sequenced in a study of T cell repertoires in cytomegalovirus infection. TCRdb processed the reads anew with MiXCR; each CDR3 protein has one entry. The sample holds under 100,000 distinct CDR3 sequences; more than 3% are singletons and the top ten take 3.5% to 6%. Sequencing was performed on PBMCs. The source is a human donor in good health (CMV status not recorded). Some clones in this sample may be carry-over from other donors' samples.

This clonotype was counted many times. V usage is TRBV7-2 and J usage is TRBJ1-4; no clear D gene. In germline, CDR1 is SGHTA, CDR2 FQGNSA. V was pared by 1 base and J by 0 bases, with 6 bases between. This CDR3 contains 15 residues. The CDR3 spells CASSLEATTNEKLFF. The CDR3 DNA sequence: TGTGCCAGCAGCTTAGAGGCAACAACTAATGAAAAACTGTTTTTT.

This clonotype was detected ten times or more. This sequence joins TRBV11-2 and TRBJ2-7; TRBD1 matches at 9 bases. CDR1 is SGHAT and CDR2 is FQNNGV in the germline V gene. Losses at the gene ends were 4 bases for V and 1 base for J; bases not matched to a gene: 14. CDR3 length: 18 residues. CDR3 nucleotides: TGTGCCAGCAGCTCCGGACCTCACGGGACAGGGCCTTCCTACGAGCAGTACTTC. This translates into CASSSGPHGTGPSYEQYF.

This clonotype came up many times. This chain uses TRBV10-3 with TRBJ1-1; D call uncertain. Germline V lookup: CDR1 ENHRY, CDR2 SYGVKD. This CDR3 is 14 amino acids long. The germline V and J ends were trimmed by 0 bases and 1 base, with 6 bases remaining between them. CDR3 nucleotides: TGTGCCATCAGTGAGTCTATCCAGAACACTGAAGCTTTCTTT. Residues: CAISESIQNTEAFF.

This clonotype was detected many times. The chain employs TRBV12-3 or TRBV12-4 and TRBJ2-7, with D tentatively TRBD1 (7 bases). The CDR3 spans 13 residues. Deletions cut 6 bases from V and 3 bases from J, with 12 bases between. CDR3 protein: CASRAGQSYEQYF. The DNA for the CDR3 is TGTGCCAGCAGGGCGGGACAGAGCTACGAGCAGTACTTC.

This clonotype was recorded many times. The CDR3 reads CASVKGSTEAFF. CDR3 coding DNA: TGTGCCAGTGTAAAGGGATCCACTGAAGCTTTCTTT. The chain joins TRBV7-8 to TRBJ1-1; D is unclear. Germline V gene lookup returns CDR1 SGHVS and CDR2 FQNEAQ. The V end was cut by 9 bases, the J end by 4 bases, with 12 bases between. The CDR3 contains 12 residues.

In this sample, this clonotype turned up many times. The gene calls are TRBV6-2 or TRBV6-3 and TRBJ2-7, with D perhaps matching TRBD1 (6 bases). The CDR3 runs to 14 residues. The germline V gene has CDR1 MNHEY and CDR2 SVGEGT. Trimming removed 5 bases at V and 3 bases at J, with 14 bases between. CDR3 bases: TGTGCCAGCAGTAAGGGACACCGCCTCTACGAGCAGTACTTC. It encodes CASSKGHRLYEQYF.

The sample holds many counts of this clonotype. This sequence joins TRBV7-2 and TRBJ1-2; 7 bases are a match to TRBD1. Looked up from germline, CDR1 is SGHTA and CDR2 is FQGNSA. V shed 6 bases and J 1 base; nucleotides not matched to a gene: 8. The CDR3 has 15 residues. The CDR3 protein is CASRAGTENNYGYTF. Written as DNA, the CDR3 is TGTGCCAGCAGAGCTGGGACAGAAAATAACTATGGCTACACCTTC.

Many counts were recorded for this clonotype. The chain joins TRBV28 to TRBJ1-4; TRBD1 matches 9 bases. V was pared by 5 bases and J by 11 bases, with 9 bases of the junction left unmatched. Germline V gene lookup returns CDR1 MDHEN and CDR2 SYDVKM. The CDR3 length is 14 residues. The CDR3 DNA reads as TGTGCCAGCAGTGGACAGGGGAGAATTAGGAAACTGTTTTTT. The encoded protein is CASSGQGRIRKLFF.

This clonotype has a count of ten or more. The chain has TRBV2 and TRBJ1-1, with a tentative D call TRBD1 (6 bases). CDR1 SNHLY and CDR2 FYNNEI come from the germline V gene. Trimming took off 6 bases at V and 0 bases at J, with 11 bases between the two ends. This CDR3 is built from 14 residues. The CDR3 here is CASRRTGLNTEAFF. CDR3 coding DNA: TGTGCCAGCAGGCGTACAGGGTTGAACACTGAAGCTTTCTTT.

This clonotype appeared many times. The rearrangement joins TRBV6-1 to TRBJ2-7; D not certain. The CDR3 spans 13 residues. V lost 5 bases and J lost 7, with 15 bases in between. The germline gives CDR1 MNHNS, CDR2 SASEGT. The CDR3 coding sequence is TGTGCCAGCAGTTATAGGCAGCTCGATGAGCAGTACTTC. Its protein product is CASSYRQLDEQYF.

This clonotype occurred many times. The chain recombines TRBV6-2 or TRBV6-3 with TRBJ1-5; tentative D call: TRBD1 (6 bases). The V and J ends lost 4 bases and 4 bases respectively, with 11 bases between them. The CDR3 totals 14 residues. Germline V gene data show CDR1 as MNHEY and CDR2 as SVGEGT. The CDR3 region is CASSWGHYNQPQHF. The CDR3 DNA is TGTGCCAGCAGTTGGGGACACTATAATCAGCCCCAGCATTTT.

This clonotype has at least ten counts. The V gene is TRBV18, the J gene TRBJ1-2; 11 nucleotides match TRBD1. Germline trimming cut 3 bases from V and 4 bases from J; bases unmatched to any gene: 7. Per the germline V gene, CDR1 is KGHSH and CDR2 is LQKENI. The CDR3 loop spans 16 amino acids. The chain's CDR3 is CASSPPGTGGPYGYTF. The CDR3, as DNA: TGTGCCAGCTCACCGCCCGGGACAGGGGGACCCTATGGCTACACCTTC.

In this sample, this clonotype turned up many times. The V gene is TRBV25-1, the J gene TRBJ2-5; D not certain. Trimming stripped 7 bases from V and 2 bases from J, with 11 bases between. Germline V gene sequence: CDR1 MGHDK, CDR2 SYGVNS. This CDR3 has 13 amino acids. The CDR3 region is CASTHKDQETQYF. The CDR3 nucleotides read TGTGCCAGCACCCACAAGGATCAAGAGACCCAGTACTTC. Full variable domain (outside the CDR3, taken from reference TRBV25-1 and TRBJ2-5): EADIYQTPRYLVIGTGKKITLECSQTMGHDKMYWYQQDPGMELHLIHYSYGVNSTEKGDLSSESTVSRIRTEHFPLTLESARPSHTSQYLCASTHKDQETQYFGPGTRLLVL.

This clonotype has at least ten counts. The V gene is TRBV27, the J gene TRBJ1-2, with D maybe TRBD1 (5 bases). CDR3 length: 15 residues. The germline CDR1 and CDR2 sequences are MNHEY and SMNVEV (reference sequence). Trimming took off 5 bases at V and 8 bases at J, with 21 bases between the two ends. The CDR3 sequence: CASSPTLPGTGGYTF. CDR3 nucleotide sequence: TGTGCCAGCAGTCCGACCCTTCCCGGGACGGGCGGCTACACCTTC.

The sample holds many counts of this clonotype. The chain carries TRBV7-2 and TRBJ1-1; 9 bases are a match to TRBD1. V shed 3 bases and J 3 bases; nucleotides not matched to a gene: 5. In germline, CDR1 is SGHTA, CDR2 FQGNSA. The CDR3 sequence is 15 residues long. CDR3 coding DNA: TGTGCCAGCAGCTTTAAGACAGGGGGTTACACTGAAGCTTTCTTT. Protein sequence: CASSFKTGGYTEAFF.

The sample holds many counts of this clonotype. V gene TRBV20-1 combines with J gene TRBJ2-4, with 10 bases lining up with TRBD2. V dropped 4 bases and J dropped 1; count of bases not matched to a gene: 4. There are 15 residues in the CDR3. Per germline, CDR1 DFQATT and CDR2 SNEGSKA (reference sequence). Written as DNA, the CDR3 is TGCAGTGCTACCTTGACTAGCGGGGCCAAAAACATTCAGTACTTC. The encoded protein is CSATLTSGAKNIQYF.

This clonotype has ten or more counts. The rearrangement joins TRBV6-1 to TRBJ1-5, with TRBD1 matching over 7 bases. The germline CDR1 and CDR2 sequences are MNHNS and SASEGT. V dropped 6 bases and J dropped 5; count of bases not matched to a gene: 4. CDR3 length: 13 amino acids. CDR3 in DNA: TGTGCCAGCAGCGGACAGGCCGATCAGCCCCAGCATTTT. Its protein is CASSGQADQPQHF.

As regards this clonotype: This clone may be a read error of a much larger clone one base away. J is TRBJ2-7 and V is TRBV11-1, with D perhaps being TRBD1 or TRBD2 (5 bases each). This CDR3 region has 14 residues. The germline CDR1 and CDR2 sequences are SGHAT and FQDESV (reference sequence). The CDR3 DNA reads as TGTGCCAGCTGCTTAGAACTAGGGGCCTACGAGCAGTACTTC. This encodes CASCLELGAYEQYF.

This clonotype showed up many times. The chain uses TRBV12-3 or TRBV12-4 and TRBJ1-2, with D perhaps TRBD1 (6 bases). The V end was cut by 7 bases, the J end by 4 bases, with 16 bases between. This CDR3 is 14 amino acids long. The CDR3 is CASTEAGGSYGYTF. The DNA of the CDR3 is TGTGCCAGCACCGAAGCGGGGGGCAGCTATGGCTACACCTTC.

This clonotype was recorded many times. The chain links TRBV6-2 or TRBV6-3 to TRBJ1-5; D is perhaps TRBD1 (6 bases). CDR1 and CDR2 (germline): MNHEY, SVGEGT. There are 13 residues in the CDR3. V lost 6 bases, J lost 7 bases, and 13 bases lay in between. CDR3 DNA: TGTGCCAGCAGCCACAGGGACCGGCAGCCCCAGCATTTT. This gives the protein CASSHRDRQPQHF.

This clonotype appeared many times. This chain uses TRBV6-1 with TRBJ2-3, with 15 bases matching TRBD2. The CDR3 loop spans 15 amino acids. Germline-derived CDR1 and CDR2 are MNHNS and SASEGT. V dropped 7 bases and J dropped 3; count of bases not matched to a gene: 2. CDR3 sequence (DNA): TGTGCCAGCACCGGGACTAGCGGGGGGACAGATACGCAGTATTTT. Protein: CASTGTSGGTDTQYF.

The sample holds many counts of this clonotype. The V and J genes are TRBV18 and TRBJ2-3; TRBD2 agrees at 10 bases. Germline assignment: CDR1 KGHSH and CDR2 LQKENI. The CDR3 consists of 14 residues. V lost 2 bases to trimming and J lost 13 bases; unmatched junction nucleotides: 9. The CDR3 protein is CASSPTLAGAPEYF. The CDR3 DNA is TGTGCCAGCTCACCAACCCTAGCGGGGGCCCCGGAGTATTTT.

This clonotype has ten or more counts. This rearrangement joins TRBV4-1 to TRBJ2-1; TRBD2 aligns across 12 bases. The CDR3 spans 16 residues. Germline lookup yields CDR1 MGHRA and CDR2 YSYEKL. The ends lost 1 base at V and 8 bases at J; junction bases unmatched: 6. CDR3 DNA: TGCGCCAGCAGCCAAGGGCCTAGCGGGGGGGCCCATGAGCAGTTCTTC. This gives the protein CASSQGPSGGAHEQFF.

This clonotype was counted at least ten times. This chain uses TRBV10-3 with TRBJ2-3; a weak D match, TRBD2 (6 bases). The CDR3 is 17 amino acids. Germline CDR1 ENHRY, CDR2 SYGVKD. V lost 1 base, J lost 4 bases, and 18 bases lay in between. The CDR3 region is CAISEYGRAGTADTQYF. In DNA form, the CDR3 reads TGTGCCATCAGTGAGTACGGTCGCGCGGGGACCGCAGATACGCAGTATTTT.